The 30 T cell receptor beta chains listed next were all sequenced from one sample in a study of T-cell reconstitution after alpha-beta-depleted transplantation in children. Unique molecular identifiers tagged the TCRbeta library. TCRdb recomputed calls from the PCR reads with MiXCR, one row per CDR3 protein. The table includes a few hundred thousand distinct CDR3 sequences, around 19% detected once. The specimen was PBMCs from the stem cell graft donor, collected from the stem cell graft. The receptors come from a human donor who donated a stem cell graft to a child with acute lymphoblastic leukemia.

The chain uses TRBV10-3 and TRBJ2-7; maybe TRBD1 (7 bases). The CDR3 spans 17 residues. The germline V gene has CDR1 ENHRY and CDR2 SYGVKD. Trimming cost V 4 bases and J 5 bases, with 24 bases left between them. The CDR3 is CAISGGGETGLIHEQYF. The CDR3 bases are TGTGCCATCAGTGGCGGCGGGGAGACAGGGTTAATCCACGAGCAGTACTTC.

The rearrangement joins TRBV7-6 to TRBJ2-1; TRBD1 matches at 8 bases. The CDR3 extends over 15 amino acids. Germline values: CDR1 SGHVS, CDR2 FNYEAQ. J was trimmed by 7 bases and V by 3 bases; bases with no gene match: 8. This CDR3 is CASSFTPTGENEQFF. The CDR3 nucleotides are TGTGCCAGCAGCTTTACGCCGACAGGGGAAAATGAGCAGTTCTTC.

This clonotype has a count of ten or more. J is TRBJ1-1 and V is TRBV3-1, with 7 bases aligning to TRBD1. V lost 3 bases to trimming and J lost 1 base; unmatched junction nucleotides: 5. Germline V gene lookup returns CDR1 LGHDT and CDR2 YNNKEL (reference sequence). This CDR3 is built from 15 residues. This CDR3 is CASSHKGTANTEAFF. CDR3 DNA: TGTGCCAGCAGCCATAAAGGGACAGCGAACACTGAAGCTTTCTTT.

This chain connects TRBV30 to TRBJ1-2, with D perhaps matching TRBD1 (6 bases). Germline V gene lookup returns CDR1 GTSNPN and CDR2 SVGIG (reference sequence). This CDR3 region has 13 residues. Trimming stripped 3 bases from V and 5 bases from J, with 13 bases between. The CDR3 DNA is TGTGCCTGGAGCCTACTACAGGGTTATGGCTACACCTTC. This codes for CAWSLLQGYGYTF. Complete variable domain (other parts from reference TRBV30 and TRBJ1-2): SQTIHQWPATLVQPVGSPLSLECTVEGTSNPNLYWYRQAAGRGLQLLFYSVGIGQISSEVPQNLSASRPQDRQFILSSKKLLLSDSGFYLCAWSLLQGYGYTFGSGTRLTVV.

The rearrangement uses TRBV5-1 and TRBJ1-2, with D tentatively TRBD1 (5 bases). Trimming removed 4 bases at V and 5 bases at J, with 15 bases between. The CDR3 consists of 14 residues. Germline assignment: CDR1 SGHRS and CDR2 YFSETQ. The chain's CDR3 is CASSRQSTQYGYTF. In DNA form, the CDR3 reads TGCGCCAGCAGCAGACAGTCCACCCAGTATGGCTACACCTTC.

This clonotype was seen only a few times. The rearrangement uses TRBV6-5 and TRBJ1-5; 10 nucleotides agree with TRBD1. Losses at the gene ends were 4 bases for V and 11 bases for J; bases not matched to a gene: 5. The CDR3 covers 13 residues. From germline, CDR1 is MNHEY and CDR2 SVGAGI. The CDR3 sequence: CASSSGQGMAQHF. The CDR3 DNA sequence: TGTGCCAGCAGTTCGGGACAGGGGATGGCCCAGCATTTT.

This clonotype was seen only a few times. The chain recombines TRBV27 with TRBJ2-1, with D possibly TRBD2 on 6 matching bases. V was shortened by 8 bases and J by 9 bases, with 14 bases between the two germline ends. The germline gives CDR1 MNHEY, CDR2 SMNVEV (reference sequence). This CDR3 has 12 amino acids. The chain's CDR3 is CASGSRGLEQFF. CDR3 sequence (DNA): TGTGCCAGCGGGAGTCGGGGACTTGAGCAGTTCTTC.

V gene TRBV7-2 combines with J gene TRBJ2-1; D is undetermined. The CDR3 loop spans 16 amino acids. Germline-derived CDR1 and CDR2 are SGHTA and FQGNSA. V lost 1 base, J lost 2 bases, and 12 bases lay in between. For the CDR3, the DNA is TGTGCCAGCAGCTTAGGGCTAGTCCCCCCCTACAATGAGCAGTTCTTC. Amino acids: CASSLGLVPPYNEQFF.

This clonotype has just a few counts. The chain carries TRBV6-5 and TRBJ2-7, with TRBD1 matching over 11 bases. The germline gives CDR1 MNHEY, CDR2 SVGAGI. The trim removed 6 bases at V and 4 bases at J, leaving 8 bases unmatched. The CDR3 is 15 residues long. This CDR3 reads CASRARDRGFYEQYF. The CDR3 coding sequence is TGTGCCAGCAGAGCCCGGGACAGGGGGTTTTACGAGCAGTACTTC.

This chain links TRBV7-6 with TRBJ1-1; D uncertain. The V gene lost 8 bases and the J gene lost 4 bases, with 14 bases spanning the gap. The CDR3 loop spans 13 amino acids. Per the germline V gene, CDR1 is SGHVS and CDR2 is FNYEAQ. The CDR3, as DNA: TGTGCCAGCCGGAACGGGGTAGGCACTGAAGCTTTCTTT. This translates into CASRNGVGTEAFF.

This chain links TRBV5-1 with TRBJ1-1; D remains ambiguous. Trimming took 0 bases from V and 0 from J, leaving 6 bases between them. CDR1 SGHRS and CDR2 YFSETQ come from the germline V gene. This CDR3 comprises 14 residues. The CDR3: CASSLAVLNTEAFF. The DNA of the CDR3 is TGCGCCAGCAGCTTGGCAGTTTTGAACACTGAAGCTTTCTTT.

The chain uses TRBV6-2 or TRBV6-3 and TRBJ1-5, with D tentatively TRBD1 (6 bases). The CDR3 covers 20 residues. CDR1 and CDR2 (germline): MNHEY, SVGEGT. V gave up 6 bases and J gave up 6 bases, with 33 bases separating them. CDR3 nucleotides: TGTGCCAGCAGCCCGTTGTTGGCGGACAGCCTCCTGAGGGGCAGTCAGCCCCAGCATTTT. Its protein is CASSPLLADSLLRGSQPQHF.

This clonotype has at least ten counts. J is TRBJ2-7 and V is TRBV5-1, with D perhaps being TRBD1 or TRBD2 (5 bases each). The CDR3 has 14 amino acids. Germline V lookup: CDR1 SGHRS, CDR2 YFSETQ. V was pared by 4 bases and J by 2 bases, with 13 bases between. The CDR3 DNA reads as TGCGCCAGCAGCCTCGACCGGGGCCCCTACGAGCAGTACTTC. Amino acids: CASSLDRGPYEQYF.

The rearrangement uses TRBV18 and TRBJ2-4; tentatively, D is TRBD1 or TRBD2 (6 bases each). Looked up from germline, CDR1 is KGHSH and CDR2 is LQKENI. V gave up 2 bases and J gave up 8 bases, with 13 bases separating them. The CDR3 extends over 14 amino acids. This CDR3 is CASSPTGAEDIQYF. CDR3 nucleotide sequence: TGTGCCAGCTCACCAACGGGGGCAGAGGACATTCAGTACTTC.

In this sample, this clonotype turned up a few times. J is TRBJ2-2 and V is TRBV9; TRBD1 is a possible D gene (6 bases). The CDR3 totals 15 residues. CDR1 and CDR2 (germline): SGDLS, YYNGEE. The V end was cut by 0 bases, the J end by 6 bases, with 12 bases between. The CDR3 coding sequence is TGTGCCAGCAGCGTAGTGGACAGTCCGTCCGGGGAGCTGTTTTTT. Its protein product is CASSVVDSPSGELFF.

The CDR3 DNA reads TGCGCCAGCAGCTTGGATACGGGGCTCCCCTTAGGCACAGATACGCAGTATTTT. Amino acid sequence: CASSLDTGLPLGTDTQYF. The chain employs TRBV5-1 and TRBJ2-3; D may match TRBD1 or TRBD2 (5 bases each). CDR1 is SGHRS, CDR2 YFSETQ, per germline. The V end lost 0 bases, the J end lost 1 base, and 18 bases lay between the germline ends. The CDR3 extends over 18 amino acids.

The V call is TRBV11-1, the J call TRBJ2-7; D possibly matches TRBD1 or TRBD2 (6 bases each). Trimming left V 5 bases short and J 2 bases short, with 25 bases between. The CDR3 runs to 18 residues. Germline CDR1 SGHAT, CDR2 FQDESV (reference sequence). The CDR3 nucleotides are TGTGCCAGCAGCCTAGAGGGGTCCCTCGGGGGCCCTACCTACGAGCAGTACTTC. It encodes CASSLEGSLGGPTYEQYF.

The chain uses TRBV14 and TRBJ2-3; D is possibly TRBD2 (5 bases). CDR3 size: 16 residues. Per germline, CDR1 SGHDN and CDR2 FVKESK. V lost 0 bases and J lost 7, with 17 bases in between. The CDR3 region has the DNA TGTGCCAGCAGCCAAGACCAGCGTATCGGGGAAAATACGCAGTATTTT. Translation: CASSQDQRIGENTQYF.

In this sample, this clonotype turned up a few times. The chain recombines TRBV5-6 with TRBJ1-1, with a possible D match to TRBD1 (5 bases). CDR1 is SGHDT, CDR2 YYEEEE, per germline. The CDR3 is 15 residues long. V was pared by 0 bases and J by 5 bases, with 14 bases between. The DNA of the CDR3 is TGTGCCAGCAGCTTGGCCGACGGGGCGAATACTGAAGCTTTCTTT. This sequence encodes CASSLADGANTEAFF.

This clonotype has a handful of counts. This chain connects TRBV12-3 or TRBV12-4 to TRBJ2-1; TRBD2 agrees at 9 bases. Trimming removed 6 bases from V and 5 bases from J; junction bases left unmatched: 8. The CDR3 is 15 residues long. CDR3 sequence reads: CASSGLAGPHNEQFF. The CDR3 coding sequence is TGTGCCAGCAGCGGTCTAGCGGGACCTCACAATGAGCAGTTCTTC.

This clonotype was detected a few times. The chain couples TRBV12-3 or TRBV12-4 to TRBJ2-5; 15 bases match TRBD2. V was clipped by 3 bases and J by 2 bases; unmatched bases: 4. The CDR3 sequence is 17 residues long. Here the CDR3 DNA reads TGTGCCAGCAGTTTGGCCGGACTAGCGGGAGGGCAAGAGACCCAGTACTTC. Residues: CASSLAGLAGGQETQYF.

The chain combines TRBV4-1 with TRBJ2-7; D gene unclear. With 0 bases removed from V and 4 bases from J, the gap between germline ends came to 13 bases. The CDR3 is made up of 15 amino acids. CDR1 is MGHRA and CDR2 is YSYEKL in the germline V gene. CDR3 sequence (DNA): TGCGCCAGCAGCCAAGATTCCCGCGCGCCTTACGAGCAGTACTTC. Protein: CASSQDSRAPYEQYF.

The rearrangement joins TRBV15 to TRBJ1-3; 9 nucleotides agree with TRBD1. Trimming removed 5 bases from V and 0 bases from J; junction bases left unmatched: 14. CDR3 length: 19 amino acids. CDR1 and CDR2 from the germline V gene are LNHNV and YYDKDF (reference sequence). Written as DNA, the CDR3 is TGTGCCACCAGCCGAATGGCCCGGGACAGGGTGAGCTCTGGAAACACCATATATTTT. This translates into CATSRMARDRVSSGNTIYF.

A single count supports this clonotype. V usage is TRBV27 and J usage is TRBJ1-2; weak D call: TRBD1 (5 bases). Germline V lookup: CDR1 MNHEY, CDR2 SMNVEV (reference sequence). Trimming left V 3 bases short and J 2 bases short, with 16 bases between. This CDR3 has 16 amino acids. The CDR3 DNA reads TGTGCCAGCAGTTTGGTGGGGGATGTCGGGAACTATGGCTACACCTTC. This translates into CASSLVGDVGNYGYTF.

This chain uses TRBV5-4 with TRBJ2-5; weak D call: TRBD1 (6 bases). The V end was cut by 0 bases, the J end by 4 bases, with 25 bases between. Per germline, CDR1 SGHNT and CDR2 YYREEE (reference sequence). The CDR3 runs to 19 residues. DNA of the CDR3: TGTGCCAGCAGCTTGGGATTAAGTGGGGGCAGGGGACGTGGAGAGACCCAGTACTTC. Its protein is CASSLGLSGGRGRGETQYF. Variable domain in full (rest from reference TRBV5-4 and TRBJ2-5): ETGVTQSPTHLIKTRGQQVTLRCSSQSGHNTVSWYQQALGQGPQFIFQYYREEENGRGNFPPRFSGLQFPNYSSELNVNALELDDSALYLCASSLGLSGGRGRGETQYFGPGTRLLVL.

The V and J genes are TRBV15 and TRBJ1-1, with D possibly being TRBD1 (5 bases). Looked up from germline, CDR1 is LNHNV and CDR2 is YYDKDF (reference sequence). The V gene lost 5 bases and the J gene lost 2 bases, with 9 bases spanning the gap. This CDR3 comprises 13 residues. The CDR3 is CATSPRGNTEAFF. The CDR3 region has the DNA TGTGCCACCAGCCCGAGGGGCAACACTGAAGCTTTCTTT. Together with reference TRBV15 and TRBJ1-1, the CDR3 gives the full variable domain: DAMVIQNPRYQVTQFGKPVTLSCSQTLNHNVMYWYQQKSSQAPKLLFHYYDKDFNNEADTPDNFQSRRPNTSFCFLDIRSPGLGDTAMYLCATSPRGNTEAFFGQGTRLTVV.

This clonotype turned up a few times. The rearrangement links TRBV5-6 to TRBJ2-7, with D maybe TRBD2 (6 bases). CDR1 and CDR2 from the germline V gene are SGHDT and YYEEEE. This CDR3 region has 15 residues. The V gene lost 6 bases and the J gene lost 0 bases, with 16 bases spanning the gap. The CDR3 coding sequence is TGTGCCAGCACCCCGACTAGGTTGATCTCCTACGAGCAGTACTTC. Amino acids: CASTPTRLISYEQYF. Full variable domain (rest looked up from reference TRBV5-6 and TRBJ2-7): DAGVTQSPTHLIKTRGQQVTLRCSPKSGHDTVSWYQQALGQGPQFIFQYYEEEERQRGNFPDRFSGHQFPNYSSELNVNALLLGDSALYLCASTPTRLISYEQYFGPGTRLTVT.

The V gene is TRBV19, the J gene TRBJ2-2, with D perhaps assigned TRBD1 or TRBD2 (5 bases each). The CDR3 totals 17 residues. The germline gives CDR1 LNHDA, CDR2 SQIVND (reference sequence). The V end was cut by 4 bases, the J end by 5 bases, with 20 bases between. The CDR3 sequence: CASSRGYRDLGTGELFF. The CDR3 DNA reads TGTGCCAGTAGTAGGGGATACCGGGACCTCGGAACCGGGGAGCTGTTTTTT.

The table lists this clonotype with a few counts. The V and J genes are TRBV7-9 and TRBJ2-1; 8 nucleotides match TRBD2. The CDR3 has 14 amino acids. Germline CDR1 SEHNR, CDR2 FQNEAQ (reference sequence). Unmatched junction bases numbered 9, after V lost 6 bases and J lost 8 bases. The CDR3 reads CASSLYGRGDEQFF. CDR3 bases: TGTGCCAGCAGTTTATACGGGAGGGGCGATGAGCAGTTCTTC.

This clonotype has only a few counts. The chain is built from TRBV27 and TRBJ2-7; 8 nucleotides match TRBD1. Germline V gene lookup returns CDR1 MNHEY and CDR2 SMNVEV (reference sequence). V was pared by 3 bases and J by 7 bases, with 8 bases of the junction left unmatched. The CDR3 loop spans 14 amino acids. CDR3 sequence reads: CASSFGQGAREQYF. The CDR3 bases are TGTGCCAGCAGTTTCGGCCAGGGGGCGAGGGAGCAGTACTTC.